These T cell receptor beta chains were read from a single sample in a study of blood T cell repertoires in COVID-19. Repertoires were generated with immunoSEQ multiplex PCR, while TCRdb's copy carries only in-frame clones and drops some. The data show tens of thousands of clones, with 86% seen just once and 22% held by the top ten. Sequences were obtained from peripheral blood. These TCRs come from a woman older than 75 in a cohort sampled during active or convalescent COVID-19. The CDR3 runs from the conserved cysteine through the conserved F or W. The D gene is left open where the match is weak. Clone size is given for some rows only: seen once, a few or many times, or a class if the clone is expanded.

D gene,V gene,J gene,clone size,CDR3 protein,CDR3 DNA
.,TRBV29-1,TRBJ2-5,.,CSVAWPRRETQYF,TGCAGCGTTGCTTGGCCCAGGAGGGAGACCCAGTACTTC
TRBD1,TRBV11-2,TRBJ1-6,.,CASSPLDRGRRGSPLHF,TGTGCCAGCAGCCCATTGGACAGGGGGCGACGGGGTTCACCCCTCCACTTT
TRBD1,TRBV5-1,TRBJ1-6,few,CASSLAGQLNSPLHF,TGCGCCAGCAGCTTGGCGGGACAGTTAAATTCACCCCTCCACTTT
TRBD2,TRBV4-1,TRBJ2-2,.,CASRRLAGPNTGELFF,TGCGCCAGCAGAAGGCTAGCGGGGCCGAACACCGGGGAGCTGTTTTTT
TRBD1,TRBV5-5,TRBJ2-7,.,CASSLVGQGDEQYF,TGTGCCAGCAGCCTGGTCGGACAGGGTGACGAGCAGTACTTC
TRBD2,TRBV10-3,TRBJ2-1,.,CAIRDQGGDYEQFF,TGTGCCATCAGGGATCAGGGAGGGGATTATGAGCAGTTCTTC
TRBD1,TRBV7-9,TRBJ1-5,.,CASSPGTEPQHF,TGTGCCAGCAGCCCCGGGACAGAGCCCCAGCATTTT
.,TRBV3-1/TRBV3-2,TRBJ2-7,.,CASSHGSFYEQYF,TGTGCCAGCAGCCACGGGAGTTTCTACGAGCAGTACTTC
TRBD1,TRBV6-5,TRBJ1-1,once,CASSYSNTGDEAFF,TGTGCCAGCAGTTACTCAAACACAGGGGATGAAGCTTTCTTT
.,TRBV11-2,TRBJ2-1,.,CASSLDQRRGLGTAYNEQFF,TGTGCCAGCAGCTTAGATCAGCGGAGGGGATTGGGGACCGCGTACAATGAGCAGTTCTTC
TRBD1,TRBV5-8,TRBJ1-4,.,CASSRGTDLTNEKLFF,TGTGCCAGCAGCCGCGGGACAGACTTAACTAATGAAAAACTGTTTTTT
TRBD1,TRBV6-5,TRBJ2-7,once,CASVGQGHEQYF,TGTGCCAGCGTGGGACAGGGTCACGAGCAGTACTTC
.,TRBV5-4,TRBJ1-6,.,CASSLGADSPLHF,TGTGCCAGCAGCTTAGGCGCGGATTCACCCCTCCACTTT
TRBD1,TRBV19,TRBJ1-6,.,CASNYPGQGKESPLHF,TGTGCCAGTAATTACCCGGGACAGGGAAAGGAATCACCCCTCCACTTT
.,TRBV30,TRBJ1-2,.,CAWSAPSGRGYTF,TGTGCCTGGAGTGCCCCGTCGGGTCGAGGCTACACCTTC
TRBD1,TRBV28,TRBJ1-3,few,CASSLYGTGAGNTIYF,TGTGCCAGCAGTTTATACGGGACAGGGGCTGGAAACACCATATATTTT
TRBD1,TRBV10-2,TRBJ1-3,.,CASSEPRTGGSGNTIYF,TGCGCCAGCAGTGAACCCAGGACAGGGGGCTCTGGAAACACCATATATTTT
TRBD2,TRBV5-5,TRBJ2-1,.,CASSLLAGVKFF,TGTGCCAGCAGCTTACTAGCGGGAGTAAAGTTCTTC
TRBD1,TRBV6-6,TRBJ2-1,.,CASSRDRAYNEQFF,TGTGCCAGCAGTCGGGACAGGGCCTACAATGAGCAGTTCTTC
TRBD1,TRBV5-1,TRBJ1-1,once,CASSPGGTNTEAFF,TGCGCCAGCAGCCCAGGGGGCACGAACACTGAAGCTTTCTTT
TRBD2,TRBV10-3,TRBJ2-7,.,CAITMAREDPYEQYF,TGTGCCATCACGATGGCACGGGAGGATCCCTACGAGCAGTACTTC
TRBD1,TRBV5-5,TRBJ2-3,.,CASSRMGQGATDTQYF,TGTGCCAGCAGCCGGATGGGACAGGGGGCGACAGATACGCAGTATTTT
.,TRBV19,TRBJ1-2,.,CASSPQGTAKGGGYTF,TGTGCCAGTAGTCCACAAGGGACTGCAAAAGGCGGTGGCTACACCTTC
.,TRBV5-1,TRBJ1-2,.,CASSLVTGSDYGYTF,TGCGCCAGCAGCTTGGTAACAGGGAGTGACTATGGCTACACCTTC
.,TRBV4-1,TRBJ2-7,.,CASSQAAAESTYEQYF,TGCGCCAGCAGCCAAGCGGCGGCGGAGTCGACCTACGAGCAGTACTTC
.,TRBV5-6,TRBJ1-5,.,CASSLGTFNQPQHF,TGTGCCAGCAGCTTGGGGACTTTTAATCAGCCCCAGCATTTT
.,TRBV3-1/TRBV3-2,TRBJ2-7,.,CASSQAVAAYEQYF,TGTGCCAGCAGCCAAGCTGTGGCGGCTTACGAGCAGTACTTC
TRBD1,TRBV7-2,TRBJ1-2,.,CASSPRQGSYGYTF,TGTGCCAGCAGCCCGCGACAGGGGAGCTATGGCTACACCTTC
.,TRBV2,TRBJ1-5,.,CASSVRQLNQPQHF,TGTGCCAGCAGTGTTCGACAGTTAAATCAGCCCCAGCATTTT
.,TRBV7-3,TRBJ2-1,.,CASSSPPGSLNEQFF,TGTGCCAGCAGCTCCCCCCCCGGGAGCCTCAATGAGCAGTTCTTC
TRBD1,TRBV24-1,TRBJ1-5,.,CATSDPGTGDGNQPQHF,TGTGCCACCAGTGACCCTGGGACAGGGGATGGCAATCAGCCCCAGCATTTT
.,TRBV2,TRBJ1-1,.,CASRWQGSEAFF,TGTGCCAGCAGATGGCAGGGCTCTGAAGCTTTCTTT
.,TRBV19,TRBJ1-1,.,CASSIGQGWTEAFF,TGTGCCAGTAGTATAGGGCAGGGTTGGACTGAAGCTTTCTTT
TRBD1,TRBV3-1/TRBV3-2,TRBJ1-3,.,CASTAGTGTSSSGNTIYF,TGTGCCAGCACCGCCGGGACAGGGACATCGAGCTCTGGAAACACCATATATTTT
TRBD1,TRBV19,TRBJ1-1,.,CASHSLTGGSDTEAFF,TGTGCCAGTCACAGCCTAACAGGGGGCTCGGACACTGAAGCTTTCTTT
.,TRBV5-1,TRBJ2-1,.,CASSYRSGVYNEQFF,TGCGCCAGCAGCTACCGTAGCGGTGTCTACAATGAGCAGTTCTTC
.,TRBV11-3,TRBJ1-1,.,CASSRGALSTEAFF,TGTGCCAGCAGCCGGGGGGCTTTGAGCACTGAAGCTTTCTTT
TRBD1,TRBV5-6,TRBJ2-7,.,CASSWDRDEQYF,TGTGCCAGCAGCTGGGACAGGGACGAGCAGTACTTC
TRBD2,TRBV11-2,TRBJ2-5,.,CASSSRLAGEETQYF,TGTGCCAGCAGCTCTAGACTAGCGGGTGAAGAGACCCAGTACTTC
.,TRBV2,TRBJ2-7,few,CASSQTRPSYEQYF,TGTGCCAGCAGCCAAACACGTCCCTCCTACGAGCAGTACTTC
.,TRBV27,TRBJ1-2,.,CATRGVQVYGYTF,TGTGCCACCAGGGGAGTTCAGGTCTATGGCTACACCTTC
TRBD1,TRBV7-6,TRBJ1-2,few,CASSLNPGTGGSYGYTF,TGTGCCAGCAGCCTAAATCCCGGGACAGGGGGTTCGTATGGCTACACCTTC
TRBD1,TRBV11-3,TRBJ1-6,.,CASSSDRADNSPLHF,TGTGCCAGCAGCTCAGACAGGGCCGATAATTCACCCCTCCACTTT
.,TRBV28,TRBJ1-2,.,CASSFGQSTYGYTF,TGTGCCAGCAGTTTTGGACAGTCTACCTATGGCTACACCTTC
.,TRBV30,TRBJ1-6,.,CAWSRDIIGSPLHF,TGTGCCTGGAGTCGAGACATCATCGGTTCACCCCTCCACTTT
.,TRBV6-5,TRBJ1-5,.,CASSSGLSQHF,TGTGCCAGCAGCTCAGGGCTGTCCCAGCATTTT
TRBD2,TRBV28,TRBJ2-7,.,CASSFIGGVYEQYF,TGTGCCAGCAGTTTCATTGGGGGGGTCTACGAGCAGTACTTC
.,TRBV15,TRBJ1-4,once,CATSRDRAGSPLFF,TGTGCCACCAGCAGAGATCGGGCAGGGTCCCCACTGTTTTTT
.,TRBV5-1,TRBJ2-7,.,CASNRLGEYEQYF,TGCGCCAGCAACCGATTAGGAGAGTACGAGCAGTACTTC
.,TRBV3-1/TRBV3-2,TRBJ2-1,.,CASSHIRLGEQFF,TGTGCCAGCAGCCATATCAGGCTCGGTGAGCAGTTCTTC
TRBD1,TRBV3-1/TRBV3-2,TRBJ2-1,.,CASSHGGGDRGRSNEQFF,TGTGCCAGCAGCCATGGGGGGGGCGACAGGGGGAGATCCAATGAGCAGTTCTTC
.,TRBV5-8,TRBJ2-7,.,CASSSVRYEQYF,TGTGCCAGCAGCTCGGTACGCTACGAGCAGTACTTC